This note documents a single TCR beta chain sequence. What it recognizes is unknown. Germline V CDR1 and CDR2: MNHEY, SMNVEV (reference sequence). Trimming cost V 5 bases and J 2 bases, with 10 bases left between them. This CDR3 has 13 residues. Every TCR beta cDNA library bore unique molecular identifiers. Each CDR3 protein is one row after TCRdb ran MiXCR on the PCR reads. The sample includes about 400,000 distinct CDR3 sequences, approximately 38% of them seen just once. The sample comes from a study of post-analysis software for immune sequencing data. The overall study: The study covered relapsing-remitting, secondary progressive and progressive-relapsing courses of multiple sclerosis.

Study results and caveats: Higher frequency in patients than in controls was seen for about five TRBV segments, with TRBV5-6, TRBV5-1 and TRBV20-1 among them. Normalized Chao1 diversity was significantly lower in multiple sclerosis patients than in controls. Clustering by F measure revealed strong co-clustering among samples prepared together in one batch.

The chain has TRBV27 and TRBJ2-7, with D maybe TRBD1 (6 bases). This TCR derives from a girl between 10 and 17 years old with multiple sclerosis. The material sequenced was blood. The CDR3, as DNA: TGTGCCAGCAGTACCCGACAGGCCTACGAGCAGTACTTC. Its protein is CASSTRQAYEQYF.